These 16 T cell receptor beta chains were all obtained from the same sample, sequenced in a study of Graves' ophthalmopathy and Graves' hyperthyroidism. Transcripts of RNA were the source for amplifying TCR beta CDR3 regions. An initial RT-PCR round employing HTBI primers preceded a second-round multiplex PCR. Using its own MiXCR run on the multiplex PCR reads, TCRdb lists one record per CDR3 protein. The sample has hundreds of thousands of distinct CDR3 sequences, about two fifths seen once. Specimen: peripheral blood. These receptors were obtained from an adult man with Graves' ophthalmopathy.

A remark on this clonotype: A much larger clone sits a single nucleotide away, making a read error possible. The chain carries TRBV9 and TRBJ1-5, with a weak D call TRBD1 (6 bases). The CDR3 loop spans 13 amino acids. Germline lookup yields CDR1 SGDLS and CDR2 YYNGEE. The CDR3 loop is CASSWDIHHPQHF. Written as DNA, the CDR3 is TGTGCCAGCAGTTGGGACATCCATCATCCCCAGCATTTT. Supplemented by reference TRBV9 and TRBJ1-5, the full variable domain reads DSGVTQTPKHLITATGQRVTLRCSPRSGDLSVYWYQQSLDQGLQFLIQYYNGEERAKGNILERFSAQQFPDLHSELNLSSLELGDSALYFCASSWDIHHPQHFGDGTRLSIL.

This clonotype was detected only a few times. The chain uses TRBV10-3 and TRBJ1-2; the D is unclear. The germline V gene has CDR1 ENHRY and CDR2 SYGVKD. V was clipped by 10 bases and J by 2 bases, with 14 bases between them. This CDR3 is 13 amino acids long. The CDR3 here is CASLGGANYGYTF. The CDR3 DNA reads TGTGCCAGCCTTGGAGGCGCCAACTATGGCTACACCTTC.

There are many counts of this clonotype. This sequence joins TRBV14 and TRBJ1-6; a weak D match, TRBD1 (5 bases). This CDR3 has 15 residues. The germline V gene has CDR1 SGHDN and CDR2 FVKESK. Trimming pared 0 bases from V and 9 bases from J, leaving 12 bases between. The CDR3 here is CASSQDPGVGSPLHF. The CDR3 region has the DNA TGTGCCAGCAGCCAAGATCCGGGGGTAGGTTCACCCCTCCACTTT.

CDR3 residues: CASSRIGRGGEQYF. CDR3 sequence (DNA): TGCGCCAGCAGCCGAATCGGACGAGGGGGCGAGCAGTACTTC. This chain joins TRBV4-1 and TRBJ2-7; a weak D match, TRBD1 (6 bases). The CDR3 is made up of 14 amino acids. Germline values: CDR1 MGHRA, CDR2 YSYEKL. Trimming pared 4 bases from V and 6 bases from J, leaving 16 bases between.

To note about this clonotype: The CDR3 does not end in the conserved phenylalanine or tryptophan, so this is likely a read error. The chain is built from TRBV19 and TRBJ2-5; TRBD2 agrees at 7 bases. The CDR3 consists of 13 residues. CDR1 is LNHDA, CDR2 SQIVND, per germline (reference sequence). J lost 4 bases, V lost 6 bases, and 5 bases had no gene match. CDR3: CASSTGTIETQYL. The CDR3 DNA sequence: TGTGCCAGTAGCACCGGGACTATAGAGACCCAGTACCTC.

This clonotype has at least ten counts. The chain employs TRBV7-8 and TRBJ2-2; D is unresolved. Germline CDR1 SGHVS, CDR2 FQNEAQ. The CDR3 sequence is 15 residues long. The V end lost 2 bases, the J end lost 4 bases, and 11 bases lay between the germline ends. For the CDR3, the DNA is TGTGCCAGCAGCTTACAAGGGTTAAGCACCGGGGAGCTGTTTTTT. It specifies CASSLQGLSTGELFF.

This clonotype appeared once. V is TRBV7-4 and J is TRBJ2-2, with 12 positions matching TRBD1. V lost 5 bases, J lost 3 bases, and 7 bases stayed unmatched. The CDR3 has 17 residues. Germline CDR1 and CDR2: SGHVT and SQSDAQ. This chain's CDR3 is CASSAGQGAMYTGELFF. The CDR3 nucleotides are TGTGCCAGCAGCGCGGGACAGGGGGCCATGTACACCGGGGAGCTGTTTTTT. Variable domain in full (rest from reference TRBV7-4 and TRBJ2-2): GAGVSQSPRYKVAKRGRDVALRCDSISGHVTLYWYRQTLGQGSEVLTYSQSDAQRDKSGRPSGRFSAERPERSVSTLKIQRTEQGDSAVYLCASSAGQGAMYTGELFFGEGSRLTVL.

This clonotype showed up just a few times. V and J are TRBV7-8 and TRBJ2-3, with 7 bases lining up with TRBD2. The CDR3 extends over 14 amino acids. V was clipped by 6 bases and J by 3 bases; unmatched bases: 6. Germline CDR1 and CDR2: SGHVS and FQNEAQ. CDR3 region: CASRRERRTDTQYF. CDR3 in DNA: TGTGCCAGCAGGCGGGAGCGGAGGACAGATACGCAGTATTTT.

This clonotype was counted at least ten times. The DNA of the CDR3 is TGTGCCAGCAGCCGGGGACAGTATAATTCACCCCTCCACTTT. Its protein product is CASSRGQYNSPLHF. The gene calls are TRBV14 and TRBJ1-6, with 7 bases lining up with TRBD1. The CDR3 has 14 residues. The J segment lost 4 bases and the V segment lost 4 bases, leaving 1 base of the junction unmatched. CDR1 and CDR2 (germline): SGHDN, FVKESK.

The table lists this clonotype with many counts. The V call is TRBV19, the J call TRBJ1-5; 9 positions match TRBD1. V gave up 4 bases and J gave up 1 base; unmatched junction bases: 5. The germline V gene encodes CDR1 LNHDA and CDR2 SQIVND (reference sequence). This CDR3 spans 16 amino acids. CDR3 sequence: CASSTHGTGSNQPQHF. DNA of the CDR3: TGTGCCAGTAGTACCCACGGGACAGGGAGCAATCAGCCCCAGCATTTT.

This clonotype has at least ten counts. This sequence joins TRBV5-1 and TRBJ1-1, with TRBD1 matching 10 bases. Germline V gene lookup returns CDR1 SGHRS and CDR2 YFSETQ. J was trimmed by 6 bases and V by 0 bases; bases with no gene match: 2. The CDR3 has 14 residues. CDR3 in DNA: TGCGCCAGCAGCTTGGGGGACAGGGGCTCTGAAGCTTTCTTT. The encoded protein is CASSLGDRGSEAFF.

Ten or more counts support this clonotype. The chain combines TRBV12-3 or TRBV12-4 with TRBJ1-2; D not resolved. V lost 2 bases and J lost 8, with 12 bases in between. This CDR3 is 13 amino acids long. CDR3 DNA: TGTGCCAGCAGTTTAACACCTTGGTGGGGCTACACCTTC. Amino acids: CASSLTPWWGYTF.

This clonotype was recorded a few times. CDR3 residues: CASSPGAGLGTEAFF. CDR3 in DNA: TGTGCCAGCTCACCAGGGGCAGGGTTGGGCACTGAAGCTTTCTTT. The rearrangement links TRBV18 to TRBJ1-1; TRBD1 might be the D (5 bases). The ends were cut back, 2 bases at V and 4 bases at J, with 14 bases in the middle. CDR1 KGHSH and CDR2 LQKENI come from the germline V gene. CDR3 size: 15 residues.

This clonotype appeared many times. The V call is TRBV20-1, the J call TRBJ2-7; D is unresolved. Per the germline V gene, CDR1 is DFQATT and CDR2 is SNEGSKA (reference sequence). Between the trimmed V and J ends, which lost 3 bases and 2 bases, there was a span of 8 bases. CDR3 length: 12 residues. The CDR3 nucleotides read TGCAGTGCTAGTTCGGCGACCTACGAGCAGTACTTC. The encoded protein is CSASSATYEQYF.

This chain links TRBV12-5 with TRBJ2-7; D unresolved. The V end was cut by 3 bases, the J end by 4 bases, with 4 bases between. Germline CDR1 is LGHNT and CDR2 is FRNRAP. The CDR3 is made up of 11 amino acids. The CDR3 nucleotides are TGTGCTAGTGGTTTCGAATACGAGCAGTACTTC. It codes for CASGFEYEQYF.

As regards this clonotype: This may stem from a read error, because a much larger clone lies one nucleotide away. The gene calls are TRBV20-1 and TRBJ2-7; D is ambiguous. This CDR3 has 12 residues. Germline V lookup: CDR1 DFQATT, CDR2 SNEGSKA (reference sequence). V was pared by 2 bases and J by 3 bases, with 8 bases between. The CDR3 DNA reads as TGCAGTGCTAGACACAGACACTACGAGCAGTACTTC. Translating gives CSARHRHYEQYF.